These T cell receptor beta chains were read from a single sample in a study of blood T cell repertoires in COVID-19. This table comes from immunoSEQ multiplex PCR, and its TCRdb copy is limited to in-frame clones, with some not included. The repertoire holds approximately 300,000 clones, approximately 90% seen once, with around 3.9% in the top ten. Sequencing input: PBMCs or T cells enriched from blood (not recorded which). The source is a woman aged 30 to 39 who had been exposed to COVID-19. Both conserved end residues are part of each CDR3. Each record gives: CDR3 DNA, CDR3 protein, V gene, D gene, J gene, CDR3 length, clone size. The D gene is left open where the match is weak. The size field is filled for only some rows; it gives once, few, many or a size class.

TGTGCCAGCAGTTACTCGACCCCCCAGGTTACTGAAGCTTTCTTT | CASSYSTPQVTEAFF | TRBV6-5 | . | TRBJ1-1 | 15 | .
TGTGCCAGCAGTTTCCATCCTTACCCGGGACAGGCTAACACTGAAGCTTTCTTT | CASSFHPYPGQANTEAFF | TRBV27 | TRBD1 | TRBJ1-1 | 18 | .
TGTGCCAGCAGTGGACCAGGACAGGGCTATGGCTACACCTTC | CASSGPGQGYGYTF | TRBV6-2/TRBV6-3 | TRBD1 | TRBJ1-2 | 14 | few
TGTGCCAGCAGTTACCCGTTAGCGGGGGGAGAGACCCAGTACTTC | CASSYPLAGGETQYF | TRBV6-2/TRBV6-3 | TRBD2 | TRBJ2-5 | 15 | .
TGTGCCAGTAGTGCCCCCTGGGACAGCGTTTACGAGCAGTACTTC | CASSAPWDSVYEQYF | TRBV19 | TRBD1 | TRBJ2-7 | 15 | once
TGTGCCAGCAGTTCCGGCGACCTGACTGGAGGAGAGACCCAGTACTTC | CASSSGDLTGGETQYF | TRBV27 | . | TRBJ2-5 | 16 | .
TGTGCCAGTAGTCTCGGACAGGGATATGGCTACACCTTC | CASSLGQGYGYTF | TRBV19 | TRBD1 | TRBJ1-2 | 13 | .
TGCGCCAGCAGCCCCGACACAGGCAATCAGCCCCAGCATTTT | CASSPDTGNQPQHF | TRBV5-1 | . | TRBJ1-5 | 14 | .
TGTGCCACCAGTGGGACTAGCGGGGGGGAGTTAGGTGAGCAGTTCTTC | CATSGTSGGELGEQFF | TRBV24-1 | TRBD2 | TRBJ2-1 | 16 | .
TGCAGCGTCCAAAACAGGGCAACTAATGAAAAACTGTTTTTT | CSVQNRATNEKLFF | TRBV29-1 | . | TRBJ1-4 | 14 | .
TGTGCCAGCAGCTCCCGGGACAGAGAGAACACTGAAGCTTTCTTT | CASSSRDRENTEAFF | TRBV7-9 | TRBD1 | TRBJ1-1 | 15 | .
TGTGCCAGCAGCCCCGCCGGGTTAATCAATCAGCCCCAGCATTTT | CASSPAGLINQPQHF | TRBV7-2 | . | TRBJ1-5 | 15 | .
TGCGCCAGCAGTCGCCACCAAGGACAGTTCTTAAGGGATGAAAAACTGTTTTTT | CASSRHQGQFLRDEKLFF | TRBV23-1 | . | TRBJ1-4 | 18 | .
TGCGCCAGCAGCTTGTCGCTCACGCAGGGGGAAGCTTTCTTT | CASSLSLTQGEAFF | TRBV5-1 | . | TRBJ1-1 | 14 | .
TGTGCCAGCAGCTCAAACACCGGGACAGGGACCTACGAGCAGTACTTC | CASSSNTGTGTYEQYF | TRBV13 | TRBD1 | TRBJ2-7 | 16 | few
TGTGCCAGCAGCCAAGACGAGCAGGTCTACGAGCAGTACTTC | CASSQDEQVYEQYF | TRBV4-2 | . | TRBJ2-7 | 14 | .
TGTGCCAGCAGTGTAGAGGGTCAAGAGTACTTC | CASSVEGQEYF | TRBV2 | . | TRBJ2-7 | 11 | .
TGTGCCAGCAGCCCCAGGATTACTGGAAACACCATATATTTT | CASSPRITGNTIYF | TRBV7-2 | . | TRBJ1-3 | 14 | once
TGTGCCAGCAGCCGGGGGGAAATAGACTATGGCTACACCTTC | CASSRGEIDYGYTF | TRBV7-9 | . | TRBJ1-2 | 14 | few
TGTGCCAGCAGCCAAGAAGTCAGGGGGTTTCAGCCCCAGCATTTT | CASSQEVRGFQPQHF | TRBV4-2 | TRBD1 | TRBJ1-5 | 15 | .
TGTGCCAGCAGTGAAGAGTACAGAATAACGCCCCAGCATTTT | CASSEEYRITPQHF | TRBV6-1 | . | TRBJ1-5 | 14 | .
TGCGCCAGCAGCAAACATCCGGGACTAGCGGGGACCTACGAGCAGTACTTC | CASSKHPGLAGTYEQYF | TRBV5-1 | TRBD2 | TRBJ2-7 | 17 | .
TGTGCCAGCAGCTTGGGACTCTATGGCTACACCTTC | CASSLGLYGYTF | TRBV5-6 | . | TRBJ1-2 | 12 | few
TGCGCCAGCAGCTTCCCCGGGACAGGAGTCTACAATGAGCAGTTCTTC | CASSFPGTGVYNEQFF | TRBV5-1 | TRBD1 | TRBJ2-1 | 16 | .
TGTGCCAGTAGTTCAGACAGGGGGCTGGGCACCGGGGAGCTGTTTTTT | CASSSDRGLGTGELFF | TRBV19 | TRBD1 | TRBJ2-2 | 16 | .
TGTGCCAGCAGAGGGACAGTTGAATATGGCTACACCTTC | CASRGTVEYGYTF | TRBV6-5 | TRBD1 | TRBJ1-2 | 13 | .
TGTGCCAGTAGTATAGGCGGCAGAAATTCACCCCTCCACTTT | CASSIGGRNSPLHF | TRBV19 | . | TRBJ1-6 | 14 | .
TGTGCCAGCAGCTTTGCGGGGGACTATAATTCACCCCTCCACTTT | CASSFAGDYNSPLHF | TRBV7-9 | . | TRBJ1-6 | 15 | .
TGTGCGACAGCGGGGAGAAACACCATATATTTT | CATAGRNTIYF | TRBV6-5 | . | TRBJ1-3 | 11 | few
TGTGCCAGCAGTCCCGAGGCCGGGAGCTATGGCTACACCTTC | CASSPEAGSYGYTF | TRBV6-4 | . | TRBJ1-2 | 14 | .
TGCGCCAGCAGCCATCCCAAGAGAGGAGTTAATGAAAAACTGTTTTTT | CASSHPKRGVNEKLFF | TRBV4-1 | . | TRBJ1-4 | 16 | once
TGTGCCAGTAGTATAGGAACCTATATAAACTATGGCTACACCTTC | CASSIGTYINYGYTF | TRBV19 | . | TRBJ1-2 | 15 | .
TGTGCCACCAGTGATACCGACAGGCCGGAGCAGTACTTC | CATSDTDRPEQYF | TRBV24-1 | . | TRBJ2-7 | 13 | .
TGTGCCAGCAGCTCACTACAGGGGGCTTTCGATACGCAGTATTTT | CASSSLQGAFDTQYF | TRBV7-2 | TRBD1 | TRBJ2-3 | 15 | .
TGTGCTAGTGGTGAGAGGGGGGGTGACACTGAAGCTTTCTTT | CASGERGGDTEAFF | TRBV12-5 | . | TRBJ1-1 | 14 | few
TGTGCCAGCAGCTTGAGGGACAGGGGCACTGAAGCTTTCTTT | CASSLRDRGTEAFF | TRBV5-4 | TRBD1 | TRBJ1-1 | 14 | .
TGTGCCAGCAGTCCCGGGGGTAACTCCCACGAGCAGTACTTC | CASSPGGNSHEQYF | TRBV28 | . | TRBJ2-7 | 14 | .